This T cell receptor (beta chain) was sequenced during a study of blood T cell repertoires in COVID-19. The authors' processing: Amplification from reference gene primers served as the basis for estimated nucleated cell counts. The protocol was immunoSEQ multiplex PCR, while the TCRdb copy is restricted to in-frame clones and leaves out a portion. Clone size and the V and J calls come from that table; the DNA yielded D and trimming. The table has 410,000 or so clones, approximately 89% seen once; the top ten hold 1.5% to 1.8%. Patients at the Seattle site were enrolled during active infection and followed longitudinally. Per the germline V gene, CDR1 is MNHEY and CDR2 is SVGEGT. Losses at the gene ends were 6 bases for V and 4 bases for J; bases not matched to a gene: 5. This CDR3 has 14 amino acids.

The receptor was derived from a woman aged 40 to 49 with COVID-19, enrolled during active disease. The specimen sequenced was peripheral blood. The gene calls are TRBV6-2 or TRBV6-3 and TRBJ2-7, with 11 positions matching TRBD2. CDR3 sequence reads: CASSSGTSGYEQYF. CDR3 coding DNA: TGTGCCAGCAGCTCCGGGACTAGCGGATACGAGCAGTACTTC.